The rows below give T cell receptor beta chains drawn from one sample of a study of blood T cell repertoires in COVID-19. Produced via immunoSEQ multiplex PCR; TCRdb's table is partial and in-frame only. The table records 200,000 to 250,000 clones, approximately 83% of them present only once. The sample comprised peripheral blood. These receptors were obtained from a woman under 40 who had recovered from COVID-19. Both conserved end residues are part of each CDR3. Fields, in order: clone size, D gene, J gene, V gene, CDR3 protein, CDR3 DNA. D genes are given only for firm matches. Some rows have no size entry. The others give once, few or many, or a class for an expanded clone.

clone_size: -; d_call: -; j_call: TRBJ1-1; v_call: TRBV7-3; cdr3_aa: CASSLNGAGATEAFF; cdr3_nt: TGTGCCAGCAGCTTAAACGGGGCGGGAGCCACTGAAGCTTTCTTT
clone_size: once; d_call: TRBD2; j_call: TRBJ2-3; v_call: TRBV15; cdr3_aa: CATSRSGLIPTDTQYF; cdr3_nt: TGTGCCACCAGCAGGTCGGGACTAATCCCCACAGATACGCAGTATTTT
clone_size: once; d_call: TRBD1; j_call: TRBJ2-7; v_call: TRBV7-2; cdr3_aa: CASSLRTGHEQYF; cdr3_nt: TGTGCCAGCAGCTTAAGGACAGGGCACGAGCAGTACTTC
clone_size: -; d_call: TRBD1; j_call: TRBJ1-5; v_call: TRBV7-8; cdr3_aa: CASSLAVTGYNQPQHF; cdr3_nt: TGTGCCAGCAGCTTAGCCGTGACAGGGTACAATCAGCCCCAGCATTTT
clone_size: -; d_call: -; j_call: TRBJ2-1; v_call: TRBV5-1; cdr3_aa: CASSLTGVNEQFF; cdr3_nt: TGCGCCAGCAGCTTAACGGGGGTAAATGAGCAGTTCTTC
clone_size: -; d_call: -; j_call: TRBJ1-1; v_call: TRBV27; cdr3_aa: CASSLGGPDTEAFF; cdr3_nt: TGTGCCAGCAGCCTCGGGGGGCCGGACACTGAAGCTTTCTTT
clone_size: -; d_call: TRBD1; j_call: TRBJ1-6; v_call: TRBV6-5; cdr3_aa: CASIGQGNSPLHF; cdr3_nt: TGTGCCAGCATTGGACAGGGTAATTCACCCCTCCACTTT
clone_size: -; d_call: -; j_call: TRBJ1-2; v_call: TRBV30; cdr3_aa: CACPGNSSRYGYTF; cdr3_nt: TGTGCCTGCCCAGGGAATAGTTCCCGATATGGCTACACCTTC
clone_size: -; d_call: -; j_call: TRBJ2-7; v_call: TRBV6-1; cdr3_aa: CASSEALGGYYEQYF; cdr3_nt: TGTGCCAGCAGTGAAGCGCTCGGAGGCTACTACGAGCAGTACTTC
clone_size: -; d_call: -; j_call: TRBJ1-1; v_call: TRBV6-5; cdr3_aa: CASMLREGGNTEAFF; cdr3_nt: TGTGCCAGCATGCTCAGGGAGGGGGGAAACACTGAAGCTTTCTTT
clone_size: -; d_call: -; j_call: TRBJ2-2; v_call: TRBV7-9; cdr3_aa: CASSLVAGQKNTGELFF; cdr3_nt: TGTGCCAGCAGCTTAGTTGCGGGACAGAAGAACACCGGGGAGCTGTTTTTT
clone_size: -; d_call: TRBD1; j_call: TRBJ1-1; v_call: TRBV2; cdr3_aa: CASSGQGVTEAFF; cdr3_nt: TGTGCCAGCAGTGGACAGGGCGTCACTGAAGCTTTCTTT
clone_size: -; d_call: TRBD1; j_call: TRBJ2-3; v_call: TRBV9; cdr3_aa: CATKQGGGGDTQYF; cdr3_nt: TGTGCCACCAAACAGGGGGGAGGAGGAGATACGCAGTATTTT
clone_size: -; d_call: TRBD1; j_call: TRBJ1-6; v_call: TRBV7-2; cdr3_aa: CASSLNRGVGSPLHF; cdr3_nt: TGTGCCAGCAGCTTAAACAGGGGCGTCGGTTCACCCCTCCACTTT
clone_size: many; d_call: TRBD1; j_call: TRBJ1-2; v_call: TRBV9; cdr3_aa: CASSPRDRIFYGYTF; cdr3_nt: TGTGCCAGCAGCCCCAGGGACAGGATCTTCTATGGCTACACCTTC